The clone carrying this T cell receptor (beta chain) was counted at least ten times. Its antigen is still unknown. This record belongs to a study of T-cell reconstitution after alpha-beta-depleted transplantation in children. The CDR3 runs 15 residues. The junction had 5 bases not matched to a gene; V was cut back by 6 bases and J by 0 bases. The germline gives CDR1 MNHEY, CDR2 SVGAGI. Findings and limits, study-wide: As was reported, about two months after transplant, alpha-beta T cells came from several hundred expanded graft clones. Surviving thymic progenitors and recipient T cells were the source of high TCRbeta diversity at day 60 in some patients.

TCRbeta library construction was performed incorporating unique molecular identifiers. TCRdb passed the PCR reads through MiXCR, listing each CDR3 protein once. The top ten hold about 28% of the sample, which has a few hundred thousand distinct CDR3 sequences, under 13% seen once. The sample here was PBMCs, taken before TCRalphabeta/CD19-depleted stem cell transplant. The chain is built from TRBV6-5 and TRBJ2-1; 7 bases align to TRBD2. This receptor was obtained from a child less than two years old with acute myeloid leukemia, due to receive a stem cell transplant. CDR3 bases: TGTGCCAGCAGGCGGGCGGGAGCCTCCTACAATGAGCAGTTCTTC. Protein sequence: CASRRAGASYNEQFF.